This T cell receptor beta chain was retrieved from a study of blood T cell repertoires in COVID-19. For the study at large: Sites across the United States, Italy and Spain contributed samples from acute and convalescent COVID-19. T cells, B-cell-depleted T cells, or PBMCs provided the cDNA or gDNA that served as material.

Assay used: immunoSEQ multiplex PCR; TCRdb lists only in-frame clones, some missing. The profile covers hundreds of thousands of clones, with 88% appearing a single time and more than 1.2% taken by the ten largest. CDR1 is SQVTM, CDR2 ANQGSEA, per germline. This CDR3 is 13 amino acids long. V lost 6 bases, J lost 7 bases, and 4 bases stayed unmatched. The sequenced sample was peripheral blood. This rearrangement joins TRBV29-1 to TRBJ2-1; TRBD2 agrees at 12 bases. The source is an elderly man with acute or convalescent COVID-19. CDR3 residues: CSVAGLAGNEQFF. CDR3 coding DNA: TGCAGCGTAGCCGGACTAGCGGGAAATGAGCAGTTCTTC.